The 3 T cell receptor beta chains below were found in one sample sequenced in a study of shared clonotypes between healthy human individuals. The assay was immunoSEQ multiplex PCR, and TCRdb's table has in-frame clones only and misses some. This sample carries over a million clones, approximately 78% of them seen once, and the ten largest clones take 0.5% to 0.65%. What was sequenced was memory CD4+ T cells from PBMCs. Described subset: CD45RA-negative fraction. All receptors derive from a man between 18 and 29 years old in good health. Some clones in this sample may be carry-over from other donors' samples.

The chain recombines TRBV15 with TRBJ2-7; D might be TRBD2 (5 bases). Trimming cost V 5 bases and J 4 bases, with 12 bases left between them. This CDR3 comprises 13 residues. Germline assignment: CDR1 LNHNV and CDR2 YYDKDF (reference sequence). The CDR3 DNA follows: TGTGCCACCAGCGAGGGCCTGGGATACGAGCAGTACTTC. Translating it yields CATSEGLGYEQYF.

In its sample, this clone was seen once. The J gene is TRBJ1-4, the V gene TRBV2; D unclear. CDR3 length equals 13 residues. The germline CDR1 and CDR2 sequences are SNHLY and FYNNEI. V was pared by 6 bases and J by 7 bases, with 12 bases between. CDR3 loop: CASSSERGEKLFF. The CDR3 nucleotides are TGTGCCAGCAGCTCAGAGCGTGGTGAAAAACTGTTTTTT. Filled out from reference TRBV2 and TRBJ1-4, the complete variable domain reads EPEVTQTPSHQVTQMGQEVILRCVPISNHLYFYWYRQILGQKVEFLVSFYNNEISEKSEIFDDQFSVERPDGSNFTLKIRSTKLEDSAMYFCASSSERGEKLFFGSGTQLSVL.

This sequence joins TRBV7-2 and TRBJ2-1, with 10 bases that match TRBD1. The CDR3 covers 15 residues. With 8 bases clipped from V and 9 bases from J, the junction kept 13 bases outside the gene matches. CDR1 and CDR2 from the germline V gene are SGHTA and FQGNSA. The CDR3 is CASALPGTGVFEQFF. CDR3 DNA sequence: TGTGCCAGCGCATTGCCGGGGACAGGGGTTTTTGAGCAGTTCTTC.